A single sample is the source of the 9 T cell receptor beta chains below, sequenced in a study of T-cell reconstitution after alpha-beta-depleted transplantation in children. During its preparation, the TCRbeta library received unique molecular identifiers. TCRdb re-called the PCR reads with MiXCR, one entry per CDR3 protein. Of hundreds of thousands of distinct CDR3 sequences in the sample, about 11% were seen once. The material was PBMCs, obtained before TCRalphabeta/CD19-depleted stem cell transplant. The source is a child aged 2 to 9 with inherited bone marrow failure, due to receive a stem cell transplant.

As for this clonotype: A much bigger clone sits one base away, suggesting this may be a read error. This chain uses TRBV5-4 with TRBJ2-2, with 14 bases aligning to TRBD2. Unmatched junction bases numbered 14, after V lost 0 bases and J lost 1 base. The CDR3 consists of 22 residues. Per the germline V gene, CDR1 is SGHNT and CDR2 is YYREEE (reference sequence). This chain's CDR3 is CASSLARTGFGTSGGNTGELFF. The CDR3 DNA reads TGTGCCAGCAGCTTGGCCCGGACAGGGTTTGGGACTAGCGGGGGGAACACCGGGGAGCTGTTTTTT.

This clonotype was counted at least ten times. V gene TRBV28 combines with J gene TRBJ2-2; tentative D call: TRBD1 (5 bases). CDR1 is MDHEN and CDR2 is SYDVKM in the germline V gene. The CDR3 spans 15 residues. The germline V and J ends were trimmed by 6 bases and 0 bases, with 11 bases remaining between them. The CDR3 DNA is TGTGCCAGCAGGCCACAGGCCCCGAACACCGGGGAGCTGTTTTTT. As protein: CASRPQAPNTGELFF.

This clonotype was recorded only once. This likely came from a read error, as a far larger clone is one base away. CDR3 nucleotides: TGCGCCAGCAGCTTCGGGTCGAGCTCCTACAATGACCAGTTCTTC. Amino acid sequence: CASSFGSSSYNDQFF. The V and J genes are TRBV5-1 and TRBJ2-1; D is ambiguous. This CDR3 contains 15 residues. The germline CDR1 and CDR2 sequences are SGHRS and YFSETQ.

This clonotype was counted between two and nine times. The V and J genes are TRBV12-3 or TRBV12-4 and TRBJ2-7; 14 bases fit TRBD2. V was clipped by 6 bases and J by 4 bases; unmatched bases: 14. The CDR3 is 18 amino acids. CDR3 loop: CASSPDRGLAGGGYEQYF. As DNA, the CDR3 is TGTGCCAGCAGCCCTGATAGAGGACTAGCGGGAGGAGGGTACGAGCAGTACTTC.

This clonotype has a count of ten or more. The chain uses TRBV29-1 and TRBJ1-2; 12 bases are shared with TRBD1. The V gene's germline CDR1 is SQVTM and CDR2 ANQGSEA. CDR3 length equals 15 residues. Trimming took 1 base from V and 3 from J; bases not matched to a gene: 3. CDR3 protein: CSVEAGQGAYYGYTF. In DNA form, the CDR3 reads TGCAGCGTTGAAGCGGGACAGGGGGCCTACTATGGCTACACCTTC. The full variable domain, completed using reference TRBV29-1 and TRBJ1-2, is SAVISQKPSRDICQRGTSLTIQCQVDSQVTMMFWYRQQPGQSLTLIATANQGSEATYESGFVIDKFPISRPNLTFSTLTVSNMSPEDSSIYLCSVEAGQGAYYGYTFGSGTRLTVV.

The chain couples TRBV3-1 to TRBJ2-1; 7 bases are shared with TRBD2. Trimming cost V 0 bases and J 9 bases; bases outside gene matches: 20. CDR3 length: 19 residues. In germline, CDR1 is LGHDT, CDR2 YNNKEL (reference sequence). The CDR3 protein is CASSQEPAGFYGRGGEQFF. The DNA of the CDR3 is TGTGCCAGCAGCCAAGAACCAGCGGGATTCTACGGTAGAGGCGGTGAGCAGTTCTTC.

The sample holds many counts of this clonotype. CDR3: CASSLAYLGGRYSNQPQHF. The CDR3 nucleotides read TGTGCCAGCAGTTTAGCGTATTTGGGGGGCCGATATAGCAATCAGCCCCAGCATTTT. This sequence joins TRBV12-3 or TRBV12-4 and TRBJ1-5; a weak D match, TRBD1 (6 bases). This CDR3 region has 19 residues. Trimming took 0 bases from V and 0 from J, leaving 18 bases between them.

A few counts support this clonotype. The chain uses TRBV4-1 and TRBJ2-7; D is uncertain. CDR3 length: 15 residues. The ends were cut back, 2 bases at V and 2 bases at J, with 13 bases in the middle. CDR1 is MGHRA and CDR2 is YSYEKL in the germline V gene. The DNA for the CDR3 is TGCGCCAGCAGCCAAAATCCCTCCCACCCCTACGAGCAGTACTTC. It codes for CASSQNPSHPYEQYF.

In this sample, this clonotype turned up a few times. One end of the junction does not line up with germline, which may come from a read error. The chain's CDR3 is CATSQELWAYNEQFF. In DNA, the CDR3 is TGTGCCACCAGCCAAGAACTGTGGGCGTACAATGAGCAGTTCTTC. The J gene is TRBJ2-1, the V gene TRBV3-1; D is unclear. Germline CDR1 reads LGHDT; CDR2 reads YNNKEL (reference sequence). The CDR3 has 15 amino acids.